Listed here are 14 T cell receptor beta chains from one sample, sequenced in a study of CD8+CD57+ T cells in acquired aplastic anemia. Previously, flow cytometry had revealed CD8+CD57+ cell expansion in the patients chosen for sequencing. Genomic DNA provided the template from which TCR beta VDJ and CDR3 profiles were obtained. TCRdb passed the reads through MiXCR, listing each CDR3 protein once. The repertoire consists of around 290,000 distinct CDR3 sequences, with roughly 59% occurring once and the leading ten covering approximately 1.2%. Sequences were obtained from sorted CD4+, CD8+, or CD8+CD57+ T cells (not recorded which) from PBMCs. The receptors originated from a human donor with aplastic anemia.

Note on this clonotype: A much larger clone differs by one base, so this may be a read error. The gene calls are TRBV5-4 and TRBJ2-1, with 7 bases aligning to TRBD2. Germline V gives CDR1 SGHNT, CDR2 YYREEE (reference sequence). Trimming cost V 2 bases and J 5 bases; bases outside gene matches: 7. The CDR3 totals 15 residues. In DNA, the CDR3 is TGTGCCAGCAGCTTAATGGACGGGGGGAACAATGAGCAGTTCTTC. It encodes CASSLMDGGNNEQFF.

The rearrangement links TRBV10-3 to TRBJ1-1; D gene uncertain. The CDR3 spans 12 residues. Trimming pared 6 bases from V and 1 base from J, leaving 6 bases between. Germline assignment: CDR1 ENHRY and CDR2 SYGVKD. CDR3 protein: CAISQSNTEAFF. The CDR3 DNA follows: TGTGCCATCAGCCAATCGAACACTGAAGCTTTCTTT.

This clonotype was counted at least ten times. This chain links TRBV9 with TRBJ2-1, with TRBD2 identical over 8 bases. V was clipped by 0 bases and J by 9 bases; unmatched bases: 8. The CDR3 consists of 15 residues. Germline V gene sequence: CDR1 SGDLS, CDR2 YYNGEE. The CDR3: CASSVVVAGITEQFF. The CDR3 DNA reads TGTGCCAGCAGCGTAGTAGTAGCGGGAATTACTGAGCAGTTCTTC.

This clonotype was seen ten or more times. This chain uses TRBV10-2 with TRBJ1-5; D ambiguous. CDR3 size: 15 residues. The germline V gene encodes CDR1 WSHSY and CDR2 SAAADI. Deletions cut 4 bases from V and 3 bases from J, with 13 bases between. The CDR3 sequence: CASSGGYTLNQPQHF. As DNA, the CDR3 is TGCGCCAGCAGTGGGGGTTACACCCTCAATCAGCCCCAGCATTTT.

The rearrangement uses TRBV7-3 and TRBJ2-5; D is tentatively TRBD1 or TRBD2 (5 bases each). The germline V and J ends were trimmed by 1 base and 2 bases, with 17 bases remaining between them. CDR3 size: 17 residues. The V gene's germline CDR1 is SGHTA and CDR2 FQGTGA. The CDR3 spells CASSLISGSDGQETQYF. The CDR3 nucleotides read TGTGCCAGCAGCTTAATTTCAGGGAGCGATGGACAAGAGACCCAGTACTTC.

CDR3 in amino acids: CSVESGTGGNEQYF. The CDR3 nucleotides read TGCAGCGTTGAAAGTGGGACAGGAGGAAACGAGCAGTACTTC. This rearrangement joins TRBV29-1 to TRBJ2-7; TRBD1 matches 8 bases. Germline V gene sequence: CDR1 SQVTM, CDR2 ANQGSEA. V dropped 2 bases and J dropped 5; count of bases not matched to a gene: 8. The CDR3 is 14 amino acids.

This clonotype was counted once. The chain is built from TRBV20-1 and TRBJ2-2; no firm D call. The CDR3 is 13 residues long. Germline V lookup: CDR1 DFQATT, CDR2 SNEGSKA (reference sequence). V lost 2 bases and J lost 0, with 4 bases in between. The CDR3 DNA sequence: TGCAGTGCTAGATGGACGAACACCGGGGAGCTGTTTTTT. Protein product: CSARWTNTGELFF.

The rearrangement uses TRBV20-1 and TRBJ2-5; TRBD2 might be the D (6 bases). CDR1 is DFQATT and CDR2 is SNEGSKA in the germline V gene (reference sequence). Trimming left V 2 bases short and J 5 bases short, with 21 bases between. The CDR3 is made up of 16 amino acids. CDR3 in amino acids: CSARPLNRDSGETQYF. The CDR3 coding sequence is TGCAGTGCTAGACCCCTTAACCGGGACTCCGGGGAGACCCAGTACTTC.

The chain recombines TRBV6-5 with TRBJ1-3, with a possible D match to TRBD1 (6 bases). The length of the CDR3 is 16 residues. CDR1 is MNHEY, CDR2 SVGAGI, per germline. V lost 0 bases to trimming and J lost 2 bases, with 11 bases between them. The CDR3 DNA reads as TGTGCCAGCAGTTACTCTTCGGACAGCACTGGAAACACCATATATTTT. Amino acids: CASSYSSDSTGNTIYF.

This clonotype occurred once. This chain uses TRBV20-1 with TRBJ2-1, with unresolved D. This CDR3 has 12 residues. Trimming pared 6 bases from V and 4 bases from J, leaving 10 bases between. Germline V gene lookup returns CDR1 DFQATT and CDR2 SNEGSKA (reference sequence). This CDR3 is CSAERMYNEQFF. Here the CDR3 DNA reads TGCAGTGCGGAGAGAATGTACAATGAGCAGTTCTTC.

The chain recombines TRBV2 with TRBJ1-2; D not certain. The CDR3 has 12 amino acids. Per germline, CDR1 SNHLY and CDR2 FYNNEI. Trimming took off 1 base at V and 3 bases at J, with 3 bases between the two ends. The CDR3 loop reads CASSEVHYGYTF. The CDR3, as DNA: TGTGCCAGCAGTGAAGTCCACTATGGCTACACCTTC.

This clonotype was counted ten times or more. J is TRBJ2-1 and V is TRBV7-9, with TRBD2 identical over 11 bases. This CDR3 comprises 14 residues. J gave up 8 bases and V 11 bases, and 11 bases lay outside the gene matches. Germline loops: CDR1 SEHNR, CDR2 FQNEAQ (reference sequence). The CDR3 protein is CAFRALAGGDEQFF. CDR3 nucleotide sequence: TGTGCCTTTCGGGCGTTAGCGGGGGGGGATGAGCAGTTCTTC.

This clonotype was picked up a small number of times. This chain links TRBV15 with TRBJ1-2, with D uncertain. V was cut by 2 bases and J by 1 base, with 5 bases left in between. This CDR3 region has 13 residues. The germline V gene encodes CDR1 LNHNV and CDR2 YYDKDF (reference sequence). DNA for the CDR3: TGTGCCACCAGCAGACGCAGTAACTATGGCTACACCTTC. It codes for CATSRRSNYGYTF.

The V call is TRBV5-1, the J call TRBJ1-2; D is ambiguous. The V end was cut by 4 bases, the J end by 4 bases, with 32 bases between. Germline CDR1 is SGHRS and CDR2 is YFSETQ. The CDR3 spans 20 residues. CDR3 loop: CASSLTLGSTGQLLAYGYTF. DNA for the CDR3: TGCGCCAGCAGCCTTACATTGGGTAGCACTGGGCAGCTTTTAGCCTATGGCTACACCTTC.